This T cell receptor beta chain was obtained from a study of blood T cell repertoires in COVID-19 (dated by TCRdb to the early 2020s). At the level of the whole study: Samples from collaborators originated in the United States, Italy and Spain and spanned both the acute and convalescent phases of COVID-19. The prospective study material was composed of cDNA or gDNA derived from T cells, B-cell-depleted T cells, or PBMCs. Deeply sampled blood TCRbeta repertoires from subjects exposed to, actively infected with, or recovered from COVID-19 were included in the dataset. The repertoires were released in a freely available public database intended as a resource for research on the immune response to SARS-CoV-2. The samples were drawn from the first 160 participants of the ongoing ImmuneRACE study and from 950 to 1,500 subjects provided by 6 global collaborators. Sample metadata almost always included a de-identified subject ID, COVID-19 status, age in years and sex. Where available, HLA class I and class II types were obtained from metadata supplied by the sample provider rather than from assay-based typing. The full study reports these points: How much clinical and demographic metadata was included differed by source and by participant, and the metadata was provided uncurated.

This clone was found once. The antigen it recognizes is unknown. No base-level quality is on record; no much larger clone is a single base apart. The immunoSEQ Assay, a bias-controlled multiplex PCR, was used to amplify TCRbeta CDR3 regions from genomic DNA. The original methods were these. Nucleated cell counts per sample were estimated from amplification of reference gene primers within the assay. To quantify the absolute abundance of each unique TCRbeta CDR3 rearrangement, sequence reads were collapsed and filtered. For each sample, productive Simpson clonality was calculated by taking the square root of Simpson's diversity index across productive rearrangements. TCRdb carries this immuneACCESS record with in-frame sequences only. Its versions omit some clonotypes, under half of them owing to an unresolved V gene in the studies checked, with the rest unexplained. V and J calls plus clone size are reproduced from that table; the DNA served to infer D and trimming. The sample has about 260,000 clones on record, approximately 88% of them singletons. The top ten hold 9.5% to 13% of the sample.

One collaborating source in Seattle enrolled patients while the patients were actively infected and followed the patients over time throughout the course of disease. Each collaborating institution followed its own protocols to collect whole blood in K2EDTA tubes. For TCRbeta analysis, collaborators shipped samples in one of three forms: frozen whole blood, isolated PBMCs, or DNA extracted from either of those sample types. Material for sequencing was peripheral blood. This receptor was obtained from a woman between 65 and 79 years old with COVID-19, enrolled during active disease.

The nucleotides read TGTGCCAGCAGCCGGGAGGGGGGCTACACCTTC. The resulting protein is CASSREGGYTF. The chain employs TRBV3-1 (or the pseudogene TRBV3-2) and TRBJ1-2; TRBD1 is possibly the D segment (5 matching bases). Based on the germline V gene (reference sequence), the CDR1 and CDR2 sequences are LGHDT and YNNKEL. Deletion took 4 bases off V and 8 bases off J, with a span of 8 bases between the germline ends. Taken from cysteine to phenylalanine, the CDR3 has 11 residues. Kept here is only the CDR3 DNA, which spans 33 bases and is read in frame from base 1.